Presented here are 12 T cell receptor beta chains from one specimen sequenced in a study of OX40 agonist ivuxolimab in advanced cancers. Profiling relied on immunoSEQ multiplex PCR, and the TCRdb table lists in-frame clones only, not all of them. The data hold tens of thousands of clones, with roughly nine tenths observed a single time. The source material was CD4+ or CD8+ T cells sorted from blood, sampled in a trial of the OX40 agonist ivuxolimab. The receptors were sampled from an adult with an advanced solid tumor such as melanoma, head and neck, liver or kidney cancer.

The rearrangement links TRBV7-9 to TRBJ1-2; unclear D gene. Germline CDR1 SEHNR, CDR2 FQNEAQ (reference sequence). The CDR3 totals 14 residues. With 2 bases removed from V and 1 base from J, the gap between germline ends came to 8 bases. This chain's CDR3 is CASSLNTVNYGYTF. CDR3 DNA: TGTGCCAGCAGCTTAAATACAGTTAACTATGGCTACACCTTC.

This clone was picked up one time. V gene TRBV7-2 combines with J gene TRBJ2-1; 9 bases align to TRBD2. With V trimmed by 1 base and J by 4 bases, 5 bases remained unmatched. Germline assignment: CDR1 SGHTA and CDR2 FQGNSA. The CDR3 has 16 amino acids. The CDR3 DNA reads as TGTGCCAGCAGCTTAGTGGTGACTAGCGGTTACAATGAGCAGTTCTTC. Its translation is CASSLVVTSGYNEQFF.

The chain employs TRBV7-8 and TRBJ1-1; 7 nucleotides match TRBD1. V trimming: 1 base; J trimming: 4 bases; junction bases outside the gene matches: 6. Germline V lookup: CDR1 SGHVS, CDR2 FQNEAQ. The length of the CDR3 is 15 residues. CDR3 protein: CASSLGRGLSTEAFF. The CDR3 coding sequence is TGTGCCAGCAGCTTAGGCAGGGGGTTAAGCACTGAAGCTTTCTTT.

The V call is TRBV14, the J call TRBJ1-1; 7 positions match TRBD1. Germline lookup yields CDR1 SGHDN and CDR2 FVKESK. The CDR3 spans 17 residues. Germline trimming cut 4 bases from V and 8 bases from J; bases unmatched to any gene: 19. The CDR3 DNA sequence: TGTGCCAGCAGCCGCTCTAGGCAGGGGATATCACAGGGGGAAGCTTTCTTT. It is translated as CASSRSRQGISQGEAFF.

The chain joins TRBV10-3 to TRBJ2-5; 7 bases are shared with TRBD1. Germline CDR1 ENHRY, CDR2 SYGVKD. Trimming at V came to 10 bases and at J to 5 bases, leaving 13 bases not matched to a gene. The CDR3 consists of 14 residues. The CDR3 bases are TGTGCCACGCTACAAGGGGGCGAAGGGGAGACCCAGTACTTC. Amino acids: CATLQGGEGETQYF.

The V call is TRBV20-1, the J call TRBJ2-4; D might be TRBD2 (5 bases). Germline CDR1 is DFQATT and CDR2 is SNEGSKA (reference sequence). Trimming took 6 bases from V and 9 from J, leaving 9 bases between them. The CDR3 spans 10 residues. Written as DNA, the CDR3 is TGCAGTGCCACAGCGGCCATTCAGTACTTC. Translation gives CSATAAIQYF.

The chain combines TRBV10-1 with TRBJ2-2, with D hard to call. This CDR3 has 13 residues. V was trimmed by 7 bases and J by 4 bases, leaving 10 bases between them. CDR1 WNHNN and CDR2 SYGVQD come from the germline V gene (reference sequence). The CDR3 DNA follows: TGCGCCAGCACAGGCAGAGCCACCGGGGAGCTGTTTTTT. The encoded protein is CASTGRATGELFF.

The rearrangement joins TRBV11-2 to TRBJ2-7; D may be TRBD2 (5 bases). The V gene's germline CDR1 is SGHAT and CDR2 FQNNGV. The CDR3 is made up of 14 amino acids. The V and J ends lost 1 base and 3 bases respectively, with 10 bases between them. The CDR3 DNA reads as TGTGCCAGCAGCTTAGTGGCGGGCGTCTACGAGCAGTACTTC. Translated: CASSLVAGVYEQYF.

The V and J genes are TRBV25-1 and TRBJ2-5, with 9 bases matching TRBD1. CDR3 length equals 15 residues. V lost 3 bases, J lost 4 bases, and 6 bases stayed unmatched. Per the germline V gene, CDR1 is MGHDK and CDR2 is SYGVNS. This CDR3 reads CASSDGQGRAETQYF. The CDR3 DNA reads as TGTGCCAGCAGTGACGGACAGGGGAGGGCAGAGACCCAGTACTTC.

The rearrangement links TRBV27 to TRBJ2-7, with a weak D call TRBD2 (5 bases). Germline CDR1 is MNHEY and CDR2 is SMNVEV (reference sequence). The V and J ends lost 8 bases and 5 bases respectively, with 16 bases between them. The CDR3 totals 13 residues. This CDR3 is CASSKLQRDEQYF. The CDR3 DNA is TGTGCCAGCTCGAAACTCCAGAGGGACGAGCAGTACTTC.

As DNA, the CDR3 is TGCAGCGCCTCTAGCGGAAATCGCTACGAGCAGTACTTC. This codes for CSASSGNRYEQYF. The V gene is TRBV29-1, the J gene TRBJ2-7; 7 positions agree with TRBD2. The V and J ends lost 7 bases and 3 bases, in that order; junction bases with no gene match: 9. The CDR3 has 13 amino acids. Germline-derived CDR1 and CDR2 are SQVTM and ANQGSEA.

The chain is built from TRBV7-9 and TRBJ2-3, with TRBD2 matching over 8 bases. Losses at the gene ends were 5 bases for V and 3 bases for J; bases not matched to a gene: 7. The germline CDR1 and CDR2 sequences are SEHNR and FQNEAQ (reference sequence). This CDR3 spans 15 amino acids. CDR3 sequence reads: CASSETSGLTDTQYF. The CDR3 DNA reads TGTGCCAGCAGCGAAACTAGCGGACTAACAGATACGCAGTATTTT.